The 23 T cell receptor beta chains listed next were all sequenced from one sample in a study of blood T cells in healthy people across ages. Through a sample-barcoded 5' primer and a J-beta primer mix, a second PCR was run for about 6 to 12 cycles. One entry per CDR3 protein, called by TCRdb with MiXCR from the 5' RACE reads. In the table there are about 780,000 distinct CDR3 sequences, about 46% of which are singletons. The specimen was blood. These receptors came from an elderly man in good health.

The chain links TRBV5-1 to TRBJ2-5; tentative D call: TRBD1 (6 bases). Trimming removed 3 bases at V and 4 bases at J, with 19 bases between. CDR1 and CDR2 from the germline V gene are SGHRS and YFSETQ. There are 16 residues in the CDR3. The CDR3 DNA is TGCGCCAGCAGCTCCTCCAGGGGAGTTCAAGGAGAGACCCAGTACTTC. Translated, it gives CASSSSRGVQGETQYF.

The chain joins TRBV16 to TRBJ1-6; weak D call: TRBD1 (5 bases). The CDR3 runs 13 residues. Germline V gives CDR1 KGHSY, CDR2 FQNENV. The V and J ends lost 0 bases and 16 bases respectively, with 13 bases between them. The CDR3 nucleotides are TGTGCCAGCAGCCAATCCCTGACAGCTGAGCTCCACTTT. Translating gives CASSQSLTAELHF.

This chain connects TRBV19 to TRBJ2-1; 9 positions match TRBD2. V was pared by 3 bases and J by 9 bases, with 6 bases of the junction left unmatched. From germline, CDR1 is LNHDA and CDR2 SQIVND (reference sequence). The CDR3 extends over 14 amino acids. The CDR3 spells CASSILAGMGEQFF. The CDR3, as DNA: TGTGCCAGTAGTATCCTAGCGGGAATGGGTGAGCAGTTCTTC.

This clonotype showed up just a few times. J is TRBJ1-2 and V is TRBV5-1; D uncertain. In germline, CDR1 is SGHRS, CDR2 YFSETQ. The V end was cut by 2 bases, the J end by 2 bases, with 10 bases between. CDR3 length equals 14 residues. Here the CDR3 reads CASSFSWLNYGYTF. The DNA for the CDR3 is TGCGCCAGCAGCTTCTCGTGGCTGAACTATGGCTACACCTTC.

As concerns this clonotype: A much larger clonotype is one base distant, so this may be a read error. CDR3 sequence: CASSLDSGSLNERFF. Written as DNA, the CDR3 is TGCGCCAGCAGCTTGGATAGCGGGAGTTTGAATGAGCGGTTCTTC. The chain uses TRBV5-1 and TRBJ2-1; TRBD2 matches at 9 bases. Germline CDR1 and CDR2: SGHRS and YFSETQ. CDR3 size: 15 residues.

The sample holds a few counts of this clonotype. This chain links TRBV7-2 with TRBJ2-1; D is perhaps TRBD1 (6 bases). Germline V CDR1 and CDR2: SGHTA, FQGNSA. The CDR3 runs to 16 residues. Trimming took off 1 base at V and 0 bases at J, with 10 bases between the two ends. The CDR3 loop reads CASSLGDRISYNEQFF. CDR3 sequence (DNA): TGTGCCAGCAGCTTAGGAGACAGGATCTCCTACAATGAGCAGTTCTTC.

Here the CDR3 reads CSASVGTGAGETQYF. CDR3 bases: TGCAGTGCTAGTGTTGGGACTGGGGCGGGAGAGACCCAGTACTTC. The chain uses TRBV20-1 and TRBJ2-5; maybe TRBD2 (6 bases). From germline, CDR1 is DFQATT and CDR2 SNEGSKA (reference sequence). V lost 3 bases and J 4 bases, leaving 18 bases between the germline ends. The CDR3 extends over 15 amino acids.

V is TRBV4-3 and J is TRBJ2-3; D possibly corresponds to TRBD2 (5 bases). CDR3 length: 20 amino acids. CDR1 and CDR2 (germline): LGHNA, YSLEER. The V end was cut by 0 bases, the J end by 3 bases, with 25 bases between. The CDR3 DNA reads as TGCGCCAGCAGCCAAGATATCCGGGGAGAAACATTCCGACTAACAGATACGCAGTATTTT. It encodes CASSQDIRGETFRLTDTQYF.

This clonotype was found a few times. V and J are TRBV7-3 and TRBJ2-4, with TRBD2 matching 7 bases. V was pared by 0 bases and J by 11 bases, with 16 bases of the junction left unmatched. The CDR3 totals 17 residues. Germline V gene data show CDR1 as SGHTA and CDR2 as FQGTGA. CDR3 coding DNA: TGTGCCAGCAGCTTAACGTTTGGACTAGTCCGGGCTTGGGTTCAGTACTTC. It translates to CASSLTFGLVRAWVQYF.

This chain connects TRBV12-3 or TRBV12-4 to TRBJ1-5; TRBD1 might be the D (6 bases). CDR3 size: 13 residues. V was clipped by 1 base and J by 5 bases, with 6 bases between them. CDR3 nucleotide sequence: TGTGCCAGCAGTTTAGGGGGGCATCAGCCCCAGCATTTT. Its translation: CASSLGGHQPQHF.

The count of this clonotype is one. The chain couples TRBV25-1 to TRBJ2-7; 8 bases agree with TRBD1. Trimming took 4 bases from V and 0 from J; bases not matched to a gene: 5. Germline V gene sequence: CDR1 MGHDK, CDR2 SYGVNS. The CDR3 sequence is 15 residues long. The CDR3 nucleotides are TGTGCCAGCAGTGCATTGGGACAGGCCTCCTACGAGCAGTACTTC. Encoded protein: CASSALGQASYEQYF.

V gene TRBV10-3 combines with J gene TRBJ1-1; the D gene is possibly TRBD1 (5 bases). Germline lookup yields CDR1 ENHRY and CDR2 SYGVKD. With 7 bases removed from V and 1 base from J, the gap between germline ends came to 7 bases. The CDR3 is 12 amino acids. CDR3 amino acids: CAIKGENTEAFF. The DNA for the CDR3 is TGTGCCATCAAAGGGGAGAACACTGAAGCTTTCTTT.

This clonotype was observed a few times. This sequence joins TRBV20-1 and TRBJ2-4; a possible D gene is TRBD2 (5 bases). V dropped 6 bases and J dropped 3 bases, with 9 bases sitting between them. This CDR3 has 12 amino acids. The germline CDR1 and CDR2 sequences are DFQATT and SNEGSKA (reference sequence). The CDR3 nucleotides are TGCAGTGCGGGCGGACTCAAAAACATTCAGTACTTC. Translation: CSAGGLKNIQYF.

Of note for this clonotype: The junction departs from germline at one end; a sequencing error may be responsible. The chain is built from TRBV7-6 and TRBJ1-6; no clear D. The CDR3 contains 15 residues. Germline loops: CDR1 SGHVS, CDR2 FNYEAQ. CDR3 nucleotides: TGTGCCAGTAGCTTAAATGACGGATCGAATTCACCCCTCCACTTT. Protein sequence: CASSLNDGSNSPLHF.

The chain employs TRBV27 and TRBJ2-7; 11 nucleotides align to TRBD2. In germline, CDR1 is MNHEY, CDR2 SMNVEV (reference sequence). The CDR3 loop spans 18 amino acids. J gave up 3 bases and V 7 bases, and 17 bases lay outside the gene matches. The CDR3 is CASTPRGGGTSGIYEQYF. In DNA form, the CDR3 reads TGTGCCAGCACCCCTCGCGGCGGGGGGACTAGCGGCATCTACGAGCAGTACTTC.

This clonotype was seen ten or more times. The DNA of the CDR3 is TGTGCCAGCAGTTTACGGGGGAACCGTAACTACGAGCAGTACTTC. The encoded protein is CASSLRGNRNYEQYF. V gene TRBV27 combines with J gene TRBJ2-7, with TRBD2 as a possible D gene (6 bases). V was cut by 2 bases and J by 3 bases, with 14 bases left in between. Germline V gives CDR1 MNHEY, CDR2 SMNVEV (reference sequence). The CDR3 has 15 amino acids.

The CDR3 coding sequence is TGTGCCAGCAGTTTAAAAGGGGGGGTCAATCAGCCCCAGCATTTT. Protein sequence: CASSLKGGVNQPQHF. J is TRBJ1-5 and V is TRBV12-3 or TRBV12-4; D possibly corresponds to TRBD1 (6 bases). This CDR3 comprises 15 residues. Trimming cost V 2 bases and J 3 bases, with 11 bases left between them.

This rearrangement joins TRBV9 to TRBJ1-6, with D unresolved. This CDR3 is 15 amino acids long. The germline V and J ends were trimmed by 2 bases and 6 bases, with 12 bases remaining between them. Germline CDR1 and CDR2: SGDLS and YYNGEE. The CDR3 region has the DNA TGTGCCAGCAGCGTCCGGGGAACGGCTAATTCACCCCTCCACTTT. Residues: CASSVRGTANSPLHF. Complete variable domain (other parts from reference TRBV9 and TRBJ1-6): DSGVTQTPKHLITATGQRVTLRCSPRSGDLSVYWYQQSLDQGLQFLIQYYNGEERAKGNILERFSAQQFPDLHSELNLSSLELGDSALYFCASSVRGTANSPLHFGNGTRLTVT.

The gene calls are TRBV10-3 and TRBJ2-5; a weak D match, TRBD2 (6 bases). CDR3 size: 16 residues. V was cut by 4 bases and J by 1 base, with 16 bases left in between. Germline CDR1 and CDR2: ENHRY and SYGVKD. CDR3: CAISAAGETSQETQYF. In DNA form, the CDR3 reads TGTGCCATCAGTGCAGCGGGCGAGACTTCCCAAGAGACCCAGTACTTC.

This clonotype was counted once. This may arise from a read error, as a much more abundant clone is one base away. The CDR3 DNA is TGTGCCATCAGGGCGGATGCCTACGAGCAGTACTTC. Encoded protein: CAIRADAYEQYF. The J gene is TRBJ2-7, the V gene TRBV10-3; D gene unclear. From germline, CDR1 is ENHRY and CDR2 SYGVKD. The CDR3 sequence is 12 residues long. V shed 6 bases and J shed 2 bases, with 8 bases lying between them.

Of note for this clonotype: Germline and junction disagree at one end, which may indicate a read error. The rearrangement uses TRBV6-5 and TRBJ2-3; D perhaps matches TRBD2 (6 bases). The length of the CDR3 is 15 residues. CDR1 is MNHEY and CDR2 is SVGAGI in the germline V gene. Here the CDR3 reads CTSRSLATSTDTQYF. Written as DNA, the CDR3 is TGTACCAGCAGATCCCTAGCGACAAGCACAGATACGCAGTATTTT.

This clonotype was observed a handful of times. The V call is TRBV20-1, the J call TRBJ2-3, with 8 positions matching TRBD2. The length of the CDR3 is 14 residues. The ends lost 3 bases at V and 0 bases at J; junction bases unmatched: 2. Per germline, CDR1 DFQATT and CDR2 SNEGSKA (reference sequence). The CDR3 coding sequence is TGCAGTGCTAGTTCTAGCGGGAGCACAGATACGCAGTATTTT. This encodes CSASSSGSTDTQYF.

The genes are TRBV29-1 and TRBJ2-5; D perhaps matches TRBD2 (6 bases). Looked up from germline, CDR1 is SQVTM and CDR2 is ANQGSEA. Trimming cost V 8 bases and J 2 bases, with 15 bases left between them. This CDR3 has 13 amino acids. CDR3 protein: CSPFGGWQETQYF. The CDR3 bases are TGCAGCCCCTTTGGGGGGTGGCAAGAGACCCAGTACTTC.